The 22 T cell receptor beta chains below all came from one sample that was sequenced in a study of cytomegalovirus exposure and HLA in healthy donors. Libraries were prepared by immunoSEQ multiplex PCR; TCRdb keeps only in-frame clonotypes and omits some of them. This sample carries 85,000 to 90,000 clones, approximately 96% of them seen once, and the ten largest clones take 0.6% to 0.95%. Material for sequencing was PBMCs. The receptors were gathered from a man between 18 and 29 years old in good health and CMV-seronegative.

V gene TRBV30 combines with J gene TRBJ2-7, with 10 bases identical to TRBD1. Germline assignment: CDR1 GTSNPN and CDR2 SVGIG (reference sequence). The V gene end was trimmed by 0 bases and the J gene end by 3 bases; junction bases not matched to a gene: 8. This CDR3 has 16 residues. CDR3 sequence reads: CAWSVRPGQGIYEQYF. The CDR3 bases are TGTGCCTGGAGTGTACGACCGGGACAGGGGATCTACGAGCAGTACTTC.

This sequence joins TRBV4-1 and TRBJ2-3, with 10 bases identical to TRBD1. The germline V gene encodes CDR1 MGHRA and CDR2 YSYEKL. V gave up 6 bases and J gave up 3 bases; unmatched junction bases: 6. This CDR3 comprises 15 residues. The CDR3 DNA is TGCGCCAGCAGGGCCGGACAGGGGGATACAGATACGCAGTATTTT. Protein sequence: CASRAGQGDTDTQYF.

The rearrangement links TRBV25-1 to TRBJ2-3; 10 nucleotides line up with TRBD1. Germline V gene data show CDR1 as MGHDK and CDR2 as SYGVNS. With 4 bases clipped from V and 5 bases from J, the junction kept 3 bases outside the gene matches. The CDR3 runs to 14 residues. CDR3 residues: CASSVGQGRDTQYF. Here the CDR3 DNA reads TGTGCCAGCAGTGTGGGACAGGGGAGAGATACGCAGTATTTT. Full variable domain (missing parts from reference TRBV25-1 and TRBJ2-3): EADIYQTPRYLVIGTGKKITLECSQTMGHDKMYWYQQDPGMELHLIHYSYGVNSTEKGDLSSESTVSRIRTEHFPLTLESARPSHTSQYLCASSVGQGRDTQYFGPGTRLTVL.

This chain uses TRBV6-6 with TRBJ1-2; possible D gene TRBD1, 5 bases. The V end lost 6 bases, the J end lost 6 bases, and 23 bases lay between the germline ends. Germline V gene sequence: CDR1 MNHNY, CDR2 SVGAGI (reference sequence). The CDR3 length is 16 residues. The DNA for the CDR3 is TGTGCCAGCAGGCACGGGACGGCTAGCGTTGTGGATGGCTACACCTTC. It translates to CASRHGTASVVDGYTF.

Here the CDR3 DNA reads TGTGCCAGCAGTTTAATTGGGGAGGGTTATAGCAATCAGCCCCAGCATTTT. Residues: CASSLIGEGYSNQPQHF. The chain employs TRBV28 and TRBJ1-5; D gene ambiguous. Germline V gene sequence: CDR1 MDHEN, CDR2 SYDVKM. Trimming took off 2 bases at V and 0 bases at J, with 14 bases between the two ends. The CDR3 runs to 17 residues.

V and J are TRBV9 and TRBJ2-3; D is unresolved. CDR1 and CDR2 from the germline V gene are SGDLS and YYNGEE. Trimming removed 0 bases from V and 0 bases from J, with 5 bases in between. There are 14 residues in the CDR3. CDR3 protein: CASSVASSTDTQYF. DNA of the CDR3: TGTGCCAGCAGCGTAGCTTCCAGCACAGATACGCAGTATTTT.

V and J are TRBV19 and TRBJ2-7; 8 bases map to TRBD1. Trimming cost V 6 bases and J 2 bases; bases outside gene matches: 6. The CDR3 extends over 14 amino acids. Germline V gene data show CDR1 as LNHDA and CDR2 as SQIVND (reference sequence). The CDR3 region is CASSPGTGAYEQYF. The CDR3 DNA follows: TGTGCCAGTAGCCCCGGGACAGGTGCCTACGAGCAGTACTTC. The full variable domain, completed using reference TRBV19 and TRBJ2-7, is DGGITQSPKYLFRKEGQNVTLSCEQNLNHDAMYWYRQDPGQGLRLIYYSQIVNDFQKGDIAEGYSVSREKKESFPLTVTSAQKNPTAFYLCASSPGTGAYEQYFGPGTRLTVT.

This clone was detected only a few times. CDR3 loop: CASPTKPHGQRSSYEQYV. The CDR3 bases are TGTGCCAGCCCCACCAAACCCCACGGACAGCGCAGCTCCTACGAGCAGTACGTC. This chain links TRBV19 with TRBJ2-7, with D possibly matching TRBD1 (6 bases). From germline, CDR1 is LNHDA and CDR2 SQIVND (reference sequence). V dropped 9 bases and J dropped 0 bases, with 27 bases sitting between them. The CDR3 extends over 18 amino acids.

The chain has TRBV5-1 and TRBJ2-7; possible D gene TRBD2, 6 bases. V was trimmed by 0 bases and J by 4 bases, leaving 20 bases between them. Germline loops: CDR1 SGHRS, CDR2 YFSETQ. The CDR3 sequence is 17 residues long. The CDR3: CASSLGLGFSISYEQYF. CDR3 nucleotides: TGCGCCAGCAGCTTGGGACTAGGTTTCTCGATTTCGTACGAGCAGTACTTC.

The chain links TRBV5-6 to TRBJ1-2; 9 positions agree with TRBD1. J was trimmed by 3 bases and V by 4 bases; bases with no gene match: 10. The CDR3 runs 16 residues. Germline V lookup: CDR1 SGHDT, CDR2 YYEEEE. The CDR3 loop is CASSAGTGSIDYGYTF. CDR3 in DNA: TGTGCCAGCAGCGCGGGGACAGGGTCGATCGACTATGGCTACACCTTC.

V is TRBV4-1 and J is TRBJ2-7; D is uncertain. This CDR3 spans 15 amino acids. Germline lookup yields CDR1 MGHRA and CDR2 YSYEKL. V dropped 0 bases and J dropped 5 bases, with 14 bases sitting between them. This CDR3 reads CASSQEVRESHEQYF. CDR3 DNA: TGCGCCAGCAGCCAAGAAGTCCGCGAATCACACGAGCAGTACTTC.

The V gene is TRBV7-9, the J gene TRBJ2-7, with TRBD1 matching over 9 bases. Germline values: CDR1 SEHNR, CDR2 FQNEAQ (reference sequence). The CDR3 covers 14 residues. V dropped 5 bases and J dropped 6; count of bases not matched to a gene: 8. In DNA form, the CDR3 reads TGTGCCAGCAGCCCCGGGACAGGGTTACGCGAGCAGTACTTC. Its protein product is CASSPGTGLREQYF. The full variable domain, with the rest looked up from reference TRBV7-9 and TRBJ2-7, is DTGVSQNPRHKITKRGQNVTFRCDPISEHNRLYWYRQTLGQGPEFLTYFQNEAQLEKSRLLSDRFSAERPKGSFSTLEIQRTEQGDSAMYLCASSPGTGLREQYFGPGTRLTVT.

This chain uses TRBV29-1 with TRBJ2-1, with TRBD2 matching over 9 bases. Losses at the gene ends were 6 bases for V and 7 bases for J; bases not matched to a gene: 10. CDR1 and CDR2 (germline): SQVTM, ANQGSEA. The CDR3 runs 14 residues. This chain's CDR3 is CSVIAGEDRNEQFF. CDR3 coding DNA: TGCAGCGTAATAGCGGGAGAAGATAGGAATGAGCAGTTCTTC.

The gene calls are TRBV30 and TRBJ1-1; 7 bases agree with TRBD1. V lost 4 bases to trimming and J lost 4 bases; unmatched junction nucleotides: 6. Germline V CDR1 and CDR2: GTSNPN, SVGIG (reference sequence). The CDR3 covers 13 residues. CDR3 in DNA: TGTGCCTGGAACTCGCAGGGGGGCACTGAAGCTTTCTTT. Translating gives CAWNSQGGTEAFF.

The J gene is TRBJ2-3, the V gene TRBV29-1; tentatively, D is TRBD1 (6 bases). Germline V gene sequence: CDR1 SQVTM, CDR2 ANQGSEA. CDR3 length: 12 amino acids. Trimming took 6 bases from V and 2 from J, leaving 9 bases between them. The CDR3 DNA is TGCAGCGTCGGACAGAACACAGATACGCAGTATTTT. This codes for CSVGQNTDTQYF.

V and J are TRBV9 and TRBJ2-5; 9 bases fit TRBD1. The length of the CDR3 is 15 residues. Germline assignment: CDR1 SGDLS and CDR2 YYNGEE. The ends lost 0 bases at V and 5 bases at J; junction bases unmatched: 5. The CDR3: CASSVATGGLETQYF. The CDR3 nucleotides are TGTGCCAGCAGCGTAGCGACAGGGGGTTTGGAGACCCAGTACTTC.

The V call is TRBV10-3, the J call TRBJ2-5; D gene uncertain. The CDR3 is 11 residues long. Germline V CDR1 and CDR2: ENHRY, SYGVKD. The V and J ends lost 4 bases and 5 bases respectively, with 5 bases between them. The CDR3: CAISVRETQYF. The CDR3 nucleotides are TGTGCCATCAGTGTGAGGGAGACCCAGTACTTC.

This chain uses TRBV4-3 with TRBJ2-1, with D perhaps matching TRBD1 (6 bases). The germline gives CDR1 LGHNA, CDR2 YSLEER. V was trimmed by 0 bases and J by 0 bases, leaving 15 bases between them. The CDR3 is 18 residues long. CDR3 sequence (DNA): TGCGCCAGCAGCCAAGATCCAGGAACAGGGAGCTCCTACAATGAGCAGTTCTTC. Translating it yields CASSQDPGTGSSYNEQFF.

CDR3 in amino acids: CASKSFSGSYEQYF. In DNA, the CDR3 is TGTGCCAGTAAATCATTTAGCGGGAGTTACGAGCAGTACTTC. The chain has TRBV19 and TRBJ2-7, with 9 bases matching TRBD2. V shed 7 bases, J shed 4 bases, and the junction held 8 bases outside the gene matches. The germline V gene encodes CDR1 LNHDA and CDR2 SQIVND (reference sequence). CDR3 length: 14 amino acids.

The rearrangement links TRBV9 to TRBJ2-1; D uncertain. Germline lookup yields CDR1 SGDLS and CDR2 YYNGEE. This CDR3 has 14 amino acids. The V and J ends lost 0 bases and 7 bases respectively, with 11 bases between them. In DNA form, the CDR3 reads TGTGCCAGCAGCGTAGTAGCCCCCGCGAATGAGCAGTTCTTC. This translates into CASSVVAPANEQFF. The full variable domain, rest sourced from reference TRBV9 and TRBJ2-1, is DSGVTQTPKHLITATGQRVTLRCSPRSGDLSVYWYQQSLDQGLQFLIQYYNGEERAKGNILERFSAQQFPDLHSELNLSSLELGDSALYFCASSVVAPANEQFFGPGTRLTVL.

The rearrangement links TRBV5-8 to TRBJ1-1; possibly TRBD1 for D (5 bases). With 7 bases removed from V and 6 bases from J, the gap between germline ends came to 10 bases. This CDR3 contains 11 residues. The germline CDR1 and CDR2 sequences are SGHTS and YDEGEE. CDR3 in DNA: TGTGCCAGCGTTGACAGTCCTGAAGCTTTCTTT. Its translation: CASVDSPEAFF.

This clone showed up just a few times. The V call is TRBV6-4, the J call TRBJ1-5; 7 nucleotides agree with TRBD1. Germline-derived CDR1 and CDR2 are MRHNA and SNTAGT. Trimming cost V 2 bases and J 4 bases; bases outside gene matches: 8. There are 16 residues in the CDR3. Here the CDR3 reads CASSDNRTGPNQPQHF. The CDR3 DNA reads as TGTGCCAGCAGTGACAACCGGACAGGCCCTAATCAGCCCCAGCATTTT.